Listed below are T cell receptor beta chains from one sample, sequenced in a study of blood T cell repertoires in COVID-19. TCRdb's table, derived via immunoSEQ multiplex PCR, lists solely in-frame clones and lacks some. This sample carries over 250,000 clones, 80% to 90% of them seen once, and the ten largest clones take 7.5% to 10%. Sequencing was performed on peripheral blood. All receptors derive from a woman between 45 and 65 years old who had recovered from COVID-19. CDR3s include the opening cysteine and the closing phenylalanine or tryptophan. The D gene is left open where the match is weak. The size of a clone is reported for some rows only, either as once, few or many, or as a class for expanded clones.

TRBJ1-2	NA	TRBD1	TRBV27	TGTGCCAGCAGGCTTTCGGTAGGGGGCCCTCATGGCTACACCTTC	CASRLSVGGPHGYTF
TRBJ2-7	NA	TRBD2	TRBV28	TGTGCCAGCAGTTTAGGGACTAGCGGGGGCGCCCAGCAGTACTTC	CASSLGTSGGAQQYF
TRBJ1-1	once	NA	TRBV2	TGTGCCAGCAGTGGAGACTCCTATTCTAGTGAAGCTTTCTTT	CASSGDSYSSEAFF
TRBJ1-1	NA	NA	TRBV7-9	TGTGCCAGCAGCCCCGGGACACGGAACACTGAAGCTTTCTTT	CASSPGTRNTEAFF
TRBJ1-1	NA	TRBD1	TRBV28	TGTGCCAGCAGTCAACAGGGGGTGGGTGAAGCTTTCTTT	CASSQQGVGEAFF
TRBJ2-7	once	TRBD2	TRBV19	TGTGCCACCACTAGCGGGAGAGGTTACGAGCAGTACTTC	CATTSGRGYEQYF
TRBJ2-1	NA	TRBD2	TRBV19	TGTGCCAGTAGTAAGCCCGGGACTAGTGTATATGAGCAGTTCTTC	CASSKPGTSVYEQFF
TRBJ2-5	NA	TRBD2	TRBV6-2/TRBV6-3	TGTGCCAGCAGTTACCCAATTAGCGGGGCCTACCAAGAGACCCAGTACTTC	CASSYPISGAYQETQYF
TRBJ1-2	NA	TRBD1	TRBV27	TGTGCCAGCAGTCCTTACCAGGGACAGGGGGTGGGTGGCTACACCTTC	CASSPYQGQGVGGYTF
TRBJ2-7	NA	TRBD2	TRBV28	TGTGCCACCAAGAAGACTAGCGGGAGAGACGAGCAGTACTTC	CATKKTSGRDEQYF
TRBJ2-3	NA	TRBD2	TRBV9	TGTGCCAGCAGCGTAGCGGGAGGGCCAGTAGATACGCAGTATTTT	CASSVAGGPVDTQYF
TRBJ1-4	NA	NA	TRBV28	TGTGCCAGCAGTACCAACAGGAAGATATCGTTTTTT	CASSTNRKISFF
TRBJ1-2	NA	TRBD1	TRBV4-3	TGCGCCAGCAGCCAAGATTATGGTGGGACAGGGGATGGCTACACCTTC	CASSQDYGGTGDGYTF
TRBJ1-1	NA	TRBD1	TRBV5-8	TGTGCCAGCAGCTTGTTCGCATGGGGACAGGGGGCCACTGAAGCTTTCTTT	CASSLFAWGQGATEAFF
TRBJ2-5	NA	TRBD2	TRBV10-2	TGCGCCAGCAGTGGACGACTAGCGGGAGTTGAGACCCAGTACTTC	CASSGRLAGVETQYF